The T cell receptor beta chain under discussion was sequenced for a study of OX40 agonist ivuxolimab in advanced cancers. The wider study: The study treated patients with ivuxolimab, an agonistic anti-OX40 (CD134) antibody. Patients were dosed intravenously with ivuxolimab at 0.01 to 10 mg/kg every 2 weeks. Study results and caveats: Clones of CD4+ and CD8+ blood T cells grew by week 6 at doses of 0.1 to 3.0 mg/kg. Relative to CD4+ cells, CD8+ T cells on average had more expanded clones.

The germline V and J ends were trimmed by 8 bases and 0 bases, with 16 bases remaining between them. The CDR3 spans 15 residues. Germline V gene data show CDR1 as SGHRS and CDR2 as YFSETQ. This table comes from immunoSEQ multiplex PCR, and its TCRdb copy is limited to in-frame clones, with some not included. The sample lists roughly 90,000 clones; more than 80% were seen once. Concerning this clone: Its antigen is as yet unknown.

The sequence came from an adult with an advanced solid tumor such as melanoma, head and neck, liver or kidney cancer. Material: CD4+ or CD8+ T cells sorted from blood, obtained in a trial of the OX40 agonist ivuxolimab. V and J are TRBV5-1 and TRBJ2-3; perhaps TRBD2 as D (6 bases). The CDR3 loop is CASRLESTSTDTQYF. The CDR3 DNA reads TGCGCCAGTCGACTAGAATCCACTAGCACAGATACGCAGTATTTT. The entire variable domain, with the rest obtained from reference TRBV5-1 and TRBJ2-3, is as follows: KAGVTQTPRYLIKTRGQQVTLSCSPISGHRSVSWYQQTPGQGLQFLFEYFSETQRNKGNFPGRFSGRQFSNSRSEMNVSTLELGDSALYLCASRLESTSTDTQYFGPGTRLTVL.